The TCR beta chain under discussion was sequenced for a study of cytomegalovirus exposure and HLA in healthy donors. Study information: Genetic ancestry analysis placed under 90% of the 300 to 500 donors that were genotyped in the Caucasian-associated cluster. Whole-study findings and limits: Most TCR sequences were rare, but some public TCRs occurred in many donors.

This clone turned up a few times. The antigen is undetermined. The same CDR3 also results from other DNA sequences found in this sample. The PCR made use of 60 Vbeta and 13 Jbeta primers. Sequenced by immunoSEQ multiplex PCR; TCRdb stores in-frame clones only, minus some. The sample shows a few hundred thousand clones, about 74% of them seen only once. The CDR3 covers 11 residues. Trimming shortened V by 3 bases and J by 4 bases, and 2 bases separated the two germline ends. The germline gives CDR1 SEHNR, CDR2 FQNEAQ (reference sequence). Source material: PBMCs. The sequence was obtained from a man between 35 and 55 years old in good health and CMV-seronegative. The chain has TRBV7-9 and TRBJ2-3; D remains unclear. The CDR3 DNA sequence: TGTGCCAGCAGCTTCTCAGATACGCAGTATTTT. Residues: CASSFSDTQYF.